The T cell receptor beta chain under discussion was sequenced for a study of CXCR3-negative and CXCR3-positive naive CD8 T cells. Looking at the study overall: TRB reads totalled about 135 million, about 1.5 +/- 0.3 million per library.

Findings and caveats of the study: The level of CXCR3 expression partially decreased after cryopreservation; the majority of assays used fresh PBMCs. Naive CXCR3-negative cells resembled naive CXCR3-positive cells in TRBV-TRBJ usage; memory cells differed. Naive subsets were similarly diverse, while memory CD8+ repertoires were much less diverse.

5' RACE that incorporated UMI labels was used to prepare the TRB cDNA libraries. TCRdb processed the 5' RACE reads again and assigns one entry to each CDR3 protein, with no DNA. The sample is made up of about 56,000 distinct CDR3 sequences, and the top ten hold 20% to 25% of it. A remark on this clonotype: Antigen: not known.

CDR3 length equals 15 residues. Germline CDR1 and CDR2: SGHRS and YFSETQ. Sequenced input: memory CD8+ T cells from blood. The chain carries TRBV5-1 and TRBJ2-1; TCRdb outputs TRBD1, but without DNA this stays unchecked. The receptor was derived from a human donor in good health. Some clones in this sample may be carry-over from other donors' samples. CDR3 region: CASSLGQGPYNEQFF. Combining the CDR3 with reference TRBV5-1 and TRBJ2-1 gives the whole variable domain KAGVTQTPRYLIKTRGQQVTLSCSPISGHRSVSWYQQTPGQGLQFLFEYFSETQRNKGNFPGRFSGRQFSNSRSEMNVSTLELGDSALYLCASSLGQGPYNEQFFGPGTRLTVL.